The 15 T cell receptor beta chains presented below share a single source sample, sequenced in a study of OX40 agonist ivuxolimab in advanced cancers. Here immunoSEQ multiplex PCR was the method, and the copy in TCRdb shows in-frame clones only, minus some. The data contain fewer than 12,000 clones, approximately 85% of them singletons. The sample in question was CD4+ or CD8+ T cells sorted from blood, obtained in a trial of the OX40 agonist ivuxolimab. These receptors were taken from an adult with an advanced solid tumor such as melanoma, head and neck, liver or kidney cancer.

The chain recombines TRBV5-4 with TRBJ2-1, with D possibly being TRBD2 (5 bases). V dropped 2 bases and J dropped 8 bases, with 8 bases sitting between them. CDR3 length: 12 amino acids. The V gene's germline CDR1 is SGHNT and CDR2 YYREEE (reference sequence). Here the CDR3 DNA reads TGTGCCAGCAGCTTCGGGAACTATGAGCAGTTCTTC. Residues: CASSFGNYEQFF.

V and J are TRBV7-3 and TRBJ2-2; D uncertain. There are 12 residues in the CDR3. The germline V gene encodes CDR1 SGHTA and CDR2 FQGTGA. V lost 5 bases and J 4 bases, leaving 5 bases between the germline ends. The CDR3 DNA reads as TGTGCCAGCAGCAACGTCACCGGGGAGCTGTTTTTT. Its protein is CASSNVTGELFF.

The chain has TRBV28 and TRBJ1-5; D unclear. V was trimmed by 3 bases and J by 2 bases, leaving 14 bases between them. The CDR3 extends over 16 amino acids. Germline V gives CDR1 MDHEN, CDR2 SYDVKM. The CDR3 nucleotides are TGTGCCAGCAGTTTGGTTCGGGGAGAGCGCAATCAGCCCCAGCATTTT. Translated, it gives CASSLVRGERNQPQHF. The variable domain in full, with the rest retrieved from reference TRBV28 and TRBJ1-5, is DVKVTQSSRYLVKRTGEKVFLECVQDMDHENMFWYRQDPGLGLRLIYFSYDVKMKEKGDIPEGYSVSREKKERFSLILESASTNQTSMYLCASSLVRGERNQPQHFGDGTRLSIL.

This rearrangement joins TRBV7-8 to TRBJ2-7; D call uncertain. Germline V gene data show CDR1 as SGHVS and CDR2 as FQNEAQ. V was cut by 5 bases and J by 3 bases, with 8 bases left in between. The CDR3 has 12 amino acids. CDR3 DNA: TGTGCCAGCAGCGAGACCGACTACGAGCAGTACTTC. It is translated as CASSETDYEQYF.

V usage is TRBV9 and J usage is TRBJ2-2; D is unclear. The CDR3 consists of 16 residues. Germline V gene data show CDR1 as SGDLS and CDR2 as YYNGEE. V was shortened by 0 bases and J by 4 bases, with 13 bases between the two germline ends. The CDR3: CASSVGAAYTTGELFF. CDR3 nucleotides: TGTGCCAGCAGCGTAGGGGCAGCATATACCACCGGGGAGCTGTTTTTT.

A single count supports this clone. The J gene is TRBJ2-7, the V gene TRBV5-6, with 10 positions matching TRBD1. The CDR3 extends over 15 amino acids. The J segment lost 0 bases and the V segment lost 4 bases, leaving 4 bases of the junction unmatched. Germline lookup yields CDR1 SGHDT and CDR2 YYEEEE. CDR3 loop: CASSIGQGGSYEQYF. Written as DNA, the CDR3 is TGTGCCAGCAGCATCGGACAGGGGGGCTCCTACGAGCAGTACTTC.

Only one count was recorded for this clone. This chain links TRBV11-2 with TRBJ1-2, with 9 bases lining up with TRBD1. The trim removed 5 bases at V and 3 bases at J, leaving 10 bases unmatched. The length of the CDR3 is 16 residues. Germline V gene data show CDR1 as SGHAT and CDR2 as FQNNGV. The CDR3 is CASSDVTGTGYYGYTF. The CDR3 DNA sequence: TGTGCCAGCAGCGACGTTACCGGGACAGGGTACTATGGCTACACCTTC.

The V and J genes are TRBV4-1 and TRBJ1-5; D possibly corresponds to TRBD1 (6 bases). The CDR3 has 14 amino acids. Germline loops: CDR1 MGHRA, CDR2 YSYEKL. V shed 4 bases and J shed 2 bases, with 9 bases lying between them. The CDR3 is CASSPTGGNQPQHF. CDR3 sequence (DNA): TGCGCCAGCAGCCCGACAGGAGGCAATCAGCCCCAGCATTTT.

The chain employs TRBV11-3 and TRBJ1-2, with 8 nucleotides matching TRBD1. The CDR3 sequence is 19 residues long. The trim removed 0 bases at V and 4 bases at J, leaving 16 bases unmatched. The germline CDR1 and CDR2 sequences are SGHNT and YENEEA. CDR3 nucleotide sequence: TGTGCCAGCAGCTTAGAATGCCGACAGGGGAAATCAGTAATCTATGGCTACACCTTC. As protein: CASSLECRQGKSVIYGYTF.

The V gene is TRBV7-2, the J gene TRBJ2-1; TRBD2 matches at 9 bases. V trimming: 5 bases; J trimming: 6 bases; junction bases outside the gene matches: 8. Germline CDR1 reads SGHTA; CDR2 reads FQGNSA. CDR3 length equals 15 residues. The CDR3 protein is CASSLASGGTNEQFF. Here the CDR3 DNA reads TGTGCCAGCAGCCTGGCCAGCGGGGGGACCAATGAGCAGTTCTTC.

For the CDR3, the DNA is TGTGCCAGTAGTATCAGCCTAGATACGCAGTATTTT. Translated, it gives CASSISLDTQYF. The V call is TRBV19, the J call TRBJ2-3; D is ambiguous. The CDR3 totals 12 residues. V dropped 3 bases and J dropped 5 bases, with 6 bases sitting between them. In germline, CDR1 is LNHDA, CDR2 SQIVND (reference sequence).

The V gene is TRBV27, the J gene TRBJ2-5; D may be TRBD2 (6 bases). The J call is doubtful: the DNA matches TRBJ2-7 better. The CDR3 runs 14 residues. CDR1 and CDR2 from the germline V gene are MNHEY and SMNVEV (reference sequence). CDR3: CASSPRDVSYEQYF. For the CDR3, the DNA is TGTGCCAGCAGTCCGCGGGACGTCTCCTACGAGCAGTACTTC.

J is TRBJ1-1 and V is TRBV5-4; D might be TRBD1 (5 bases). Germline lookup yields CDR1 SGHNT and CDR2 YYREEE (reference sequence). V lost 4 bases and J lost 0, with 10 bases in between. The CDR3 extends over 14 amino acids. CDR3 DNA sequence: TGTGCCAGCAGCAGCGGGACTATGAACACTGAAGCTTTCTTT. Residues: CASSSGTMNTEAFF. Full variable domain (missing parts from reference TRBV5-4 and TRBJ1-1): ETGVTQSPTHLIKTRGQQVTLRCSSQSGHNTVSWYQQALGQGPQFIFQYYREEENGRGNFPPRFSGLQFPNYSSELNVNALELDDSALYLCASSSGTMNTEAFFGQGTRLTVV.

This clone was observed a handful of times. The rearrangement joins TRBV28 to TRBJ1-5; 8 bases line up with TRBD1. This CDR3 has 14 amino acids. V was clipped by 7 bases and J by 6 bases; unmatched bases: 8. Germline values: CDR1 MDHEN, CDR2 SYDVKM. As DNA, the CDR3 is TGTGCCAGCAACATACAGGGGGAGGGTCAGCCCCAGCATTTT. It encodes CASNIQGEGQPQHF.

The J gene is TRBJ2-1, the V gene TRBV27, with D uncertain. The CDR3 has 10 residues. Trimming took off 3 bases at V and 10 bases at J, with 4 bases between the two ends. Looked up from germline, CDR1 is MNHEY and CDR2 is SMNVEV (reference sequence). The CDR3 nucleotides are TGTGCCAGCAGTTTCCCGGAGCAGTTCTTC. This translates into CASSFPEQFF.